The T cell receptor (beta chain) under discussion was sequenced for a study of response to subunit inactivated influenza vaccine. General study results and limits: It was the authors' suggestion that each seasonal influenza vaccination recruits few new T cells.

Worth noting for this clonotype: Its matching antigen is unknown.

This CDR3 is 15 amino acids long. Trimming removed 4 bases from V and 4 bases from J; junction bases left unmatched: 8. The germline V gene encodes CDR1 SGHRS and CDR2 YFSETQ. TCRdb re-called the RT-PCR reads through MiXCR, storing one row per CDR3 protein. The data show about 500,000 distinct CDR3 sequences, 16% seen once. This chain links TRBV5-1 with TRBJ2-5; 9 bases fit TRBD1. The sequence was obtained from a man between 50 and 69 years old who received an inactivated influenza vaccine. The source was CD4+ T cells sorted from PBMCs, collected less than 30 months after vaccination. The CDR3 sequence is CASSPGTGRGETQYF. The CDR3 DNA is TGCGCCAGCAGCCCGGGGACAGGGCGGGGAGAGACCCAGTACTTC.